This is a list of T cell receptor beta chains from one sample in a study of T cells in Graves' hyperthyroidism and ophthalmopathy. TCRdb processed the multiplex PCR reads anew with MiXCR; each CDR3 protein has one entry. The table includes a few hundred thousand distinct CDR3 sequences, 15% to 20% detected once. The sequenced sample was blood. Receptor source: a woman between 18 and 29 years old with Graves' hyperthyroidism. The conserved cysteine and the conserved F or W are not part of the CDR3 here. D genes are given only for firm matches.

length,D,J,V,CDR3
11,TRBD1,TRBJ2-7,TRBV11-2,ASSVGQSYEQY
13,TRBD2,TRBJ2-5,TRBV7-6,ASSLGGTSGETQY
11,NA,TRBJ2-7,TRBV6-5,ASSYSTDYEQY
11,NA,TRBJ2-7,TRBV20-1,SARDLANYEQY
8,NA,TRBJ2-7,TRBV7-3,GSSSYEQY
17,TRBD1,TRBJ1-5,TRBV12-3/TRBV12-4,ASSLGDRGRIRSNQPQH
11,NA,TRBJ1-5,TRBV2,ASNSIPIQPQH
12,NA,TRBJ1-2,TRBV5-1,ASSTEGADYGYT
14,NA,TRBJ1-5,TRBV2,ASSDVAAYSNQPQH
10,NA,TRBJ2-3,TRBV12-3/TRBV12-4,ASSFSQDTQY